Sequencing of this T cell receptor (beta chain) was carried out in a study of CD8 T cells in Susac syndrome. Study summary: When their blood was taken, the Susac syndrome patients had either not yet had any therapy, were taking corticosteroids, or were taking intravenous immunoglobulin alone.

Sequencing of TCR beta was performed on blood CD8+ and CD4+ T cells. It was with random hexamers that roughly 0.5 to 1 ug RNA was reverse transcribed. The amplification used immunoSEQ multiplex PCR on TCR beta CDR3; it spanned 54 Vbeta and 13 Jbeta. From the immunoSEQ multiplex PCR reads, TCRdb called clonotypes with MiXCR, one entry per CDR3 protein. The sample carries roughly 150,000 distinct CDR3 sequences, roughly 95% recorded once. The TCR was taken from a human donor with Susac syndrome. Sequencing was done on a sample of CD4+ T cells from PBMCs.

The CDR3: CATSSNGQLSNQPQHF. For the CDR3, the DNA is TGTGCCACCAGCAGTAATGGACAACTTAGCAATCAGCCCCAGCATTTT. The rearrangement links TRBV15 to TRBJ1-5; a possible D gene is TRBD1 (5 bases). Germline CDR1 is LNHNV and CDR2 is YYDKDF (reference sequence). With 3 bases removed from V and 0 bases from J, the gap between germline ends came to 12 bases. This CDR3 comprises 16 residues.